These T cell receptor beta chains were read from a single sample in a study of blood T cell repertoires in COVID-19. The protocol was immunoSEQ multiplex PCR, while the TCRdb copy is restricted to in-frame clones and leaves out a portion. This sample has some 80,000 clones, with approximately 85% found just once. Sequencing was done on a sample of peripheral blood. Receptors originate from a man over 45 with COVID-19, enrolled during active disease. Both conserved end residues are part of each CDR3. D genes are given only for firm matches. Some rows have no size entry. The others give once, few or many, or a class for an expanded clone.

cdr3_length j_call v_call clone_size d_call cdr3_aa cdr3_nt
13 TRBJ2-5 TRBV20-1 NA NA CSASPGAQETQYF TGCAGTGCTAGTCCCGGTGCCCAAGAGACCCAGTACTTC
15 TRBJ2-5 TRBV11-2 NA NA CASSLGDSTQETQYF TGTGCCAGCAGCTTAGGTGACAGCACCCAAGAGACCCAGTACTTC
14 TRBJ1-1 TRBV28 NA NA CASSLEGWVTEAFF TGTGCCAGCAGTTTAGAGGGTTGGGTCACTGAAGCTTTCTTT
18 TRBJ2-3 TRBV5-8 NA TRBD2 CASSDPGLADTSTDTQYF TGTGCCAGCAGCGATCCGGGACTAGCGGATACTAGCACAGATACGCAGTATTTT
12 TRBJ1-2 TRBV21-1 few NA CASSKRGYGYTF TGTGCCAGCAGCAAACGGGGATATGGCTACACCTTC
16 TRBJ1-4 TRBV6-1 NA NA CASSEEGRGGGEKLFF TGTGCCAGCAGTGAAGAGGGCCGGGGGGGCGGTGAAAAACTGTTTTTT
15 TRBJ1-1 TRBV5-1 NA NA CASSFQGSIGPEAFF TGCGCCAGCAGCTTCCAGGGTTCAATCGGCCCCGAAGCTTTCTTT
14 TRBJ2-5 TRBV5-8 once TRBD1 CATSRGLSRETQYF TGTGCCACTAGCAGGGGGTTGTCTCGAGAGACCCAGTACTTC
14 TRBJ2-7 TRBV6-5 NA NA CASRPRGSSYEQYF TGTGCCAGCAGGCCTCGCGGCAGCTCCTACGAGCAGTACTTC
16 TRBJ2-1 TRBV11-2 NA NA CASSSASGTSFNEQFF TGTGCCAGCAGCTCCGCTTCCGGGACATCCTTCAATGAGCAGTTCTTC
16 TRBJ1-5 TRBV4-1 NA TRBD1 CASSQGDRGGNQPQHF TGCGCCAGCAGCCAAGGGGACAGGGGCGGCAATCAGCCCCAGCATTTT
11 TRBJ1-1 TRBV5-1 NA TRBD1 CASGTGTEAFF TGCGCCAGCGGGACAGGGACTGAAGCTTTCTTT
14 TRBJ1-4 TRBV19 once TRBD1 CASKRGQGNEKLFF TGTGCCAGTAAGAGGGGACAGGGGAACGAAAAACTGTTTTTT
17 TRBJ2-5 TRBV19 NA TRBD2 CASSIGLAGVYQETQYF TGTGCCAGTAGTATAGGGCTAGCGGGCGTGTACCAAGAGACCCAGTACTTC
15 TRBJ2-7 TRBV7-8 few NA CASSLNSAQPYEQYF TGTGCCAGCAGCTTAAATAGCGCCCAACCCTACGAGCAGTACTTC
16 TRBJ1-3 TRBV5-5 NA TRBD1 CASSFTRQGTGNTIYF TGTGCCAGCAGCTTTACCCGACAGGGCACCGGAAACACCATATATTTT
12 TRBJ1-2 TRBV12-5 once NA CASGLEQRGYTF TGTGCTAGTGGTTTGGAACAGAGAGGCTACACCTTC
19 TRBJ2-5 TRBV3-1/TRBV3-2 NA TRBD2 CASSQRRRLAGDKQETQYF TGTGCCAGCAGCCAACGTCGGCGACTAGCGGGGGACAAACAAGAGACCCAGTACTTC
17 TRBJ2-3 TRBV4-1 once TRBD2 CASSQGPTSGSTDTQYF TGCGCCAGCAGCCAAGGGCCTACTAGCGGCAGCACAGATACGCAGTATTTT
19 TRBJ1-2 TRBV19 NA TRBD1 CATKDPFQDRAHPDYGYTF TGTGCCACCAAGGACCCCTTCCAGGACAGGGCCCACCCCGACTATGGCTACACCTTC
15 TRBJ2-7 TRBV5-1 NA TRBD2 CASSATGGPGYEQYF TGCGCCAGCAGCGCGACGGGAGGGCCCGGATACGAGCAGTACTTC
13 TRBJ2-5 TRBV4-1 NA NA CASSQAFRETQYF TGCGCCAGCAGCCAAGCCTTCCGGGAGACCCAGTACTTC
14 TRBJ2-5 TRBV7-9 NA NA CASSLAGGSETQYF TGTGCCAGCAGCTTAGCCGGGGGATCAGAGACCCAGTACTTC
15 TRBJ1-2 TRBV15 NA TRBD1 CATKAGDRELGGYTF TGTGCCACCAAAGCCGGAGACAGGGAACTTGGTGGCTACACCTTC
15 TRBJ2-7 TRBV3-1/TRBV3-2 NA TRBD2 CASSQEPAGGHEQYF TGTGCCAGCAGCCAAGAGCCAGCGGGAGGGCACGAGCAGTACTTC
14 TRBJ1-1 TRBV28 NA NA CASSLSQMNTEAFF TGTGCCAGCAGTTTGTCGCAGATGAACACTGAAGCTTTCTTT
15 TRBJ1-1 TRBV3-1/TRBV3-2 NA NA CASSQVLREGTEAFF TGTGCCAGCAGCCAAGTCCTAAGGGAGGGGACTGAAGCTTTCTTT
15 TRBJ2-1 TRBV2 NA NA CASTGLSNSYNEQFF TGTGCCAGCACCGGACTGTCAAACTCCTACAATGAGCAGTTCTTC
14 TRBJ2-7 TRBV7-2 NA NA CASSWELAPYEQYF TGTGCCAGCAGCTGGGAACTAGCCCCCTACGAGCAGTACTTC
13 TRBJ2-5 TRBV12-3/TRBV12-4 NA NA CASSLREIETQYF TGTGCCAGCAGTTTGAGGGAAATAGAGACCCAGTACTTC
15 TRBJ2-7 TRBV28 once TRBD2 CAVREGLAISYEQYF TGTGCCGTCCGAGAGGGACTAGCGATCTCCTACGAGCAGTACTTC
15 TRBJ2-7 TRBV5-6 NA TRBD2 CASSLRSGRPREQYF TGCGCCAGCAGCTTGAGGAGCGGGAGGCCCCGGGAGCAGTACTTC
13 TRBJ1-1 TRBV6-5 once NA CASSWGENTEAFF TGTGCCAGCAGTTGGGGGGAGAACACTGAAGCTTTCTTT
13 TRBJ1-4 TRBV6-2/TRBV6-3 NA NA CASSSRRYEKLFF TGTGCCAGCAGTTCCCGGCGGTATGAAAAACTGTTTTTT
15 TRBJ2-1 TRBV21-1 NA NA CASTEGDWLTNEQFF TGTGCCAGCACCGAGGGGGATTGGCTCACCAATGAGCAGTTCTTC
14 TRBJ2-5 TRBV5-1 NA NA CASSFLASQETQYF TGCGCCAGCAGCTTCTTAGCGAGCCAAGAGACCCAGTACTTC
16 TRBJ2-3 TRBV7-2 once TRBD2 CASSPRLAGGTDTQYF TGTGCCAGCAGCCCTAGACTAGCGGGAGGCACAGATACGCAGTATTTT
14 TRBJ1-5 TRBV28 NA NA CASSFRGGDQPQHF TGTGCCAGCAGTTTCCGTGGGGGGGATCAGCCCCAGCATTTT
15 TRBJ2-6 TRBV19 NA TRBD1 CASKGRGPGANVLTF TGTGCCAGTAAGGGCAGGGGGCCAGGGGCCAACGTCCTGACTTTC
17 TRBJ2-1 TRBV28 NA TRBD2 CASRGAGGAGWINEQFF TGTGCCAGCAGAGGTGCGGGAGGGGCGGGATGGATCAATGAGCAGTTCTTC
13 TRBJ2-2 TRBV2 few NA CASSAQNTGELFF TGTGCCAGCAGTGCACAGAACACCGGGGAGCTGTTTTTT
13 TRBJ2-7 TRBV10-3 NA NA CASRGDARDEQYF TGTGCCTCCAGGGGGGACGCAAGGGACGAGCAGTACTTC
12 TRBJ2-2 TRBV11-3 NA NA CASSSREGELFF TGTGCCAGCAGCTCCAGGGAAGGGGAGCTGTTTTTT
16 TRBJ2-7 TRBV20-1 NA NA CSASYFRAGSSYEQYF TGCAGTGCTAGTTACTTCCGAGCGGGTAGCTCCTACGAGCAGTACTTC
15 TRBJ2-7 TRBV5-1 NA TRBD1 CASSPPGQGASEQYF TGCGCCAGCAGCCCGCCGGGACAGGGGGCTTCCGAGCAGTACTTC
17 TRBJ2-2 TRBV9 NA TRBD2 CASSVPLAGMNTGELFF TGTGCCAGCAGCGTACCTCTAGCGGGGATGAACACCGGGGAGCTGTTTTTT
13 TRBJ1-2 TRBV5-1 NA TRBD1 CASSPTGRAGYTF TGCGCCAGCAGCCCGACAGGGAGAGCTGGCTACACCTTC
14 TRBJ1-1 TRBV28 NA NA CASSLERLNTEAFF TGTGCCAGCAGTTTGGAGCGGTTGAACACTGAAGCTTTCTTT
13 TRBJ1-6 TRBV4-2 NA NA CASSQGRDSPLHF TGTGCCAGCAGCCAAGGTCGAGATTCACCCCTCCACTTT
17 TRBJ1-2 TRBV2 NA NA CASSSTRNPDLNYGYTF TGTGCCAGCAGCTCCACCAGGAATCCCGACCTTAACTATGGCTACACCTTC
15 TRBJ2-1 TRBV5-1 NA NA CASSLDPQGYNEQFF TGCGCCAGCAGCTTGGATCCCCAGGGCTACAATGAGCAGTTCTTC
15 TRBJ2-2 TRBV7-3 NA NA CASTPGLSFMGELFF TGTGCCAGCACCCCAGGCCTCTCTTTTATGGGGGAGCTGTTTTTT
14 TRBJ2-7 TRBV4-1 once NA CASSQDLGRYEQYF TGCGCCAGCAGCCAAGATCTGGGCCGTTACGAGCAGTACTTC
15 TRBJ2-5 TRBV30 NA NA CAWSPIAELRETQYF TGTGCCTGGAGTCCTATAGCGGAATTAAGGGAGACCCAGTACTTC
11 TRBJ2-2 TRBV29-1 NA NA CSVRDIGELFF TGCAGCGTCCGCGACATCGGGGAGCTGTTTTTT
15 TRBJ2-1 TRBV9 few TRBD2 CASSDGTSGYNEQFF TGTGCCAGCAGCGACGGGACTAGCGGATACAATGAGCAGTTCTTC
16 TRBJ2-7 TRBV4-1 few TRBD2 CASSHRGGLGDYEQYF TGCGCCAGCAGCCACCGTGGAGGACTAGGGGACTACGAGCAGTACTTC
20 TRBJ2-6 TRBV28 NA NA CASSPFTRDTKYSGANVLTF TGTGCCAGCAGTCCCTTCACCCGGGACACAAAGTACTCTGGGGCCAACGTCCTGACTTTC
11 TRBJ2-1 TRBV11-2 NA NA CASSTINEQFF TGTGCCAGCAGCACTATCAATGAGCAGTTCTTC
13 TRBJ1-2 TRBV3-1/TRBV3-2 NA TRBD1 CASSPTLLQGTSF TGTGCCAGCAGCCCTACTCTCTTACAGGGGACCTCCTTC